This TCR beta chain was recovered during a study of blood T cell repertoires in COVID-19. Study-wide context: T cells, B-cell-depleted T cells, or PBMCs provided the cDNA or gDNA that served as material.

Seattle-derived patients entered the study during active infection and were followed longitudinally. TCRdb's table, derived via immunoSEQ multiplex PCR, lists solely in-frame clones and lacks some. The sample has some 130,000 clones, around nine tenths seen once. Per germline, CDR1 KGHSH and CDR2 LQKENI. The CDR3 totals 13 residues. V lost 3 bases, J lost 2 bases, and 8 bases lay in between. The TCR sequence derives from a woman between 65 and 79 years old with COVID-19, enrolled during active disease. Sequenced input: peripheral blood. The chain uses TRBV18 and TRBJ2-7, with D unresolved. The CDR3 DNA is TGTGCCAGCTCACCCAACAGAGCCTACGAGCAGTACTTC. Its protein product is CASSPNRAYEQYF.